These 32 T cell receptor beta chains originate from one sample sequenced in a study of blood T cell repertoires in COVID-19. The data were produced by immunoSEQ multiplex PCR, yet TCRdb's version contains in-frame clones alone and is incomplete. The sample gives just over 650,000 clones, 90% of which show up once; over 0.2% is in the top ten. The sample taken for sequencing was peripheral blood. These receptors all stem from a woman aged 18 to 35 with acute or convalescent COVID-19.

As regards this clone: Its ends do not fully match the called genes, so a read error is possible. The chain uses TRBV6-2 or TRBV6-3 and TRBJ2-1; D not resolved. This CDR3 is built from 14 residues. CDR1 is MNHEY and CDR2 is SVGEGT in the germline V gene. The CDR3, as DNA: TGTGCCAGCAGATACTGGAGCTCCTACAATGAGCAGTTCTTC. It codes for CASRYWSSYNEQFF.

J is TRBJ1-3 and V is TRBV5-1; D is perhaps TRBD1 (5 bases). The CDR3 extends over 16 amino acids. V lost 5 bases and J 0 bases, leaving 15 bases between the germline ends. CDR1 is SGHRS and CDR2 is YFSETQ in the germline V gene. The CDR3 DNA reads TGCGCCAGCAGTCGAACCCCCACAGGCTCTGGAAACACCATATATTTT. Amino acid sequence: CASSRTPTGSGNTIYF. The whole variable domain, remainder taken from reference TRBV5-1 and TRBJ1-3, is KAGVTQTPRYLIKTRGQQVTLSCSPISGHRSVSWYQQTPGQGLQFLFEYFSETQRNKGNFPGRFSGRQFSNSRSEMNVSTLELGDSALYLCASSRTPTGSGNTIYFGEGSWLTVV.

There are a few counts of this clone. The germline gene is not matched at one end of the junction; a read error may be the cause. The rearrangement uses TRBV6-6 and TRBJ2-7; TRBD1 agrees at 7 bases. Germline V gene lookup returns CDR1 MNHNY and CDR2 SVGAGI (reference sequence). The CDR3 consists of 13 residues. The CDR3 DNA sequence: TGTGCCATCAGTGACAGGGAATCCTACGAGCAGTACTTC. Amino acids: CAISDRESYEQYF.

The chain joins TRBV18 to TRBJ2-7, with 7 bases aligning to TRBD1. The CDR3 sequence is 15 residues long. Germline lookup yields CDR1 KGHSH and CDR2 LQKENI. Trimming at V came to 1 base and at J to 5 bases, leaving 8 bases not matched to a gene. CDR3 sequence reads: CASSPQQGSRDEQYF. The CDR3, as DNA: TGTGCCAGCTCACCACAACAGGGGTCGCGGGACGAGCAGTACTTC.

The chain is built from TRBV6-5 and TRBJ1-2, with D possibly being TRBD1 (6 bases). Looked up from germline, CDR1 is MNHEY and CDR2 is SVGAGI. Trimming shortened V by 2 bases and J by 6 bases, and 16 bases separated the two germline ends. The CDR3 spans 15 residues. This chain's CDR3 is CASSYRDIRWNGYTF. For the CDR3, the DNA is TGTGCCAGCAGTTACCGGGACATCCGCTGGAATGGCTACACCTTC.

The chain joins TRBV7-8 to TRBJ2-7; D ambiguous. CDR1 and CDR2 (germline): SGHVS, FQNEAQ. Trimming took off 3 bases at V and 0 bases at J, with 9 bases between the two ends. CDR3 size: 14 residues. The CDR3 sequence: CASSFQATSYEQYF. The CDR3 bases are TGTGCCAGCAGCTTTCAGGCCACCTCCTACGAGCAGTACTTC.

The CDR3 coding sequence is TGTGCCAGCAGCTTGGTGGGATTATCAGGGACAGGGGGCGAGCAGTACTTC. This encodes CASSLVGLSGTGGEQYF. The chain has TRBV5-6 and TRBJ2-7; 11 positions match TRBD1. Germline CDR1 and CDR2: SGHDT and YYEEEE. This CDR3 is 17 amino acids long. V lost 0 bases and J lost 6; bases outside the gene matches: 11.

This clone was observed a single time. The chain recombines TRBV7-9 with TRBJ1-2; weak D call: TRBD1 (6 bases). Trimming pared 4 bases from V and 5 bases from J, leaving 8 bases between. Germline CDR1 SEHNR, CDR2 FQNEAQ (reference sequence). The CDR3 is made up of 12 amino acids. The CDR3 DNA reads TGTGCCAGCAGCTCCGGACAGTATGGCTACACCTTC. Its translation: CASSSGQYGYTF.

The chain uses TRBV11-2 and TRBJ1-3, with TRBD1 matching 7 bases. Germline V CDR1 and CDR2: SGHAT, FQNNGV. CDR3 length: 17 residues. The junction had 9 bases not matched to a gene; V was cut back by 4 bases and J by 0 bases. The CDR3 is CASSSSFTGASGNTIYF. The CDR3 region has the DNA TGTGCCAGCAGCTCCTCCTTTACAGGGGCCTCTGGAAACACCATATATTTT.

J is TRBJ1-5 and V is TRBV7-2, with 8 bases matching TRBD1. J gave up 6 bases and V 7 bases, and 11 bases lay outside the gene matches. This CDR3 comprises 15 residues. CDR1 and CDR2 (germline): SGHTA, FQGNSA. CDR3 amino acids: CASNPDGQGGQPQHF. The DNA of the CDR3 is TGTGCCAGCAACCCCGATGGACAGGGAGGTCAGCCCCAGCATTTT.

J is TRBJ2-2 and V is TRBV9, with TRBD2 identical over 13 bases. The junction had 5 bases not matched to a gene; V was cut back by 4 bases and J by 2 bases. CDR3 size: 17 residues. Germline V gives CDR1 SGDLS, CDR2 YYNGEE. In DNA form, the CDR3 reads TGTGCCAGCAGCCCAACTAGCGGGGGGGACAACACCGGGGAGCTGTTTTTT. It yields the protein CASSPTSGGDNTGELFF.

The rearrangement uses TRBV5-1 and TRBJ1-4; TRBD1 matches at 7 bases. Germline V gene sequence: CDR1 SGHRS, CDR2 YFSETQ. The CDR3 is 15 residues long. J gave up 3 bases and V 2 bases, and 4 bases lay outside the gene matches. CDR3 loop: CASSLQGMANEKLFF. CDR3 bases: TGCGCCAGCAGCTTACAGGGGATGGCTAATGAAAAACTGTTTTTT.

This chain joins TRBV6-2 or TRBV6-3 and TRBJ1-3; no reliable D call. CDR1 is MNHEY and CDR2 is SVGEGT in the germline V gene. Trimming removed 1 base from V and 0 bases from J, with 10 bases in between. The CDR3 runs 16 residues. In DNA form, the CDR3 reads TGTGCCAGCAGTTACTGGTCCGGGAGCTCTGGAAACACCATATATTTT. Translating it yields CASSYWSGSSGNTIYF.

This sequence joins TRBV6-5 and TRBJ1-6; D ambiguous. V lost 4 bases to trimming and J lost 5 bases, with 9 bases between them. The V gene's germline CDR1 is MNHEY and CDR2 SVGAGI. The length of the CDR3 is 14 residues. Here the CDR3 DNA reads TGTGCCAGCAGTTCCGGACTCCATAATTCACCCCTCCACTTT. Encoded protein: CASSSGLHNSPLHF.

CDR3 DNA: TGTGCCAGCCCGAGGGACAGCCCAAGCTCCTACAATGAGCAGTTCTTC. Protein product: CASPRDSPSSYNEQFF. The V and J genes are TRBV27 and TRBJ2-1; 7 nucleotides line up with TRBD1. CDR1 is MNHEY, CDR2 SMNVEV, per germline (reference sequence). The CDR3 length is 16 residues. V lost 8 bases and J lost 0; bases outside the gene matches: 10.

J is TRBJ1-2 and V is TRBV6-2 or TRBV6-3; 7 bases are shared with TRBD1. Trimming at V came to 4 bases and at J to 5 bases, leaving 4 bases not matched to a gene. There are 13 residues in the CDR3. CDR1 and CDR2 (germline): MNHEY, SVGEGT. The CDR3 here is CASSWDRRYGYTF. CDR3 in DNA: TGTGCCAGCAGTTGGGACAGACGGTATGGCTACACCTTC.

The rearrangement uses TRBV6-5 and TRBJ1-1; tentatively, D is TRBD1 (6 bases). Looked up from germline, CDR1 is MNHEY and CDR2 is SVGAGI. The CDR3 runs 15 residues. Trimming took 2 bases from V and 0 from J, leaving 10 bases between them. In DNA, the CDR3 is TGTGCCAGCAGTTACGGGGGGGCGTTGAACACTGAAGCTTTCTTT. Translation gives CASSYGGALNTEAFF.

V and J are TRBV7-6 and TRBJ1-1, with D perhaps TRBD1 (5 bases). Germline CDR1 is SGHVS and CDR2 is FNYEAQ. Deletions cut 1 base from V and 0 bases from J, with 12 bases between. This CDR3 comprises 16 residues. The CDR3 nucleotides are TGTGCCAGCAGCTTAGAACAGGCCTACGTGAACACTGAAGCTTTCTTT. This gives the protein CASSLEQAYVNTEAFF.

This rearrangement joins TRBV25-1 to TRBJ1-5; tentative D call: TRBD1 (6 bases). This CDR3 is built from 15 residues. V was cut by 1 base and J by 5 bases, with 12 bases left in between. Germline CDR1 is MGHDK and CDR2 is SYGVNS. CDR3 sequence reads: CASSESGGGHQPQHF. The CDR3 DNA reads TGTGCCAGCAGTGAATCTGGGGGGGGCCATCAGCCCCAGCATTTT.

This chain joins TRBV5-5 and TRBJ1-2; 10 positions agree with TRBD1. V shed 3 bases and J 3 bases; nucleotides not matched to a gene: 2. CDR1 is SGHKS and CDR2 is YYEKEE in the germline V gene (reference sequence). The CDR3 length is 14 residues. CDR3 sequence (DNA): TGTGCCAGCAGCTCAGGGACAGGGGACTATGGCTACACCTTC. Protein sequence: CASSSGTGDYGYTF.

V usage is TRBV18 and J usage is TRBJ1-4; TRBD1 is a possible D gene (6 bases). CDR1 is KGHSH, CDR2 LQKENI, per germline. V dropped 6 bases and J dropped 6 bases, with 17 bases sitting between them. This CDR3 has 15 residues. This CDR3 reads CASSPTRGGDEKLFF. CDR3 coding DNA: TGTGCCAGCTCCCCCACAAGAGGGGGGGATGAAAAACTGTTTTTT.

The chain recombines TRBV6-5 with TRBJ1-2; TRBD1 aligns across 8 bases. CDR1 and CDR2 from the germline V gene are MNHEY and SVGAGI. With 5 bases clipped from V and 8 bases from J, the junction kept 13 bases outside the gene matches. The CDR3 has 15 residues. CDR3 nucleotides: TGTGCCAGCAGTCTATACCCAGACAGGGGTTACGGCTACACCTTC. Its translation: CASSLYPDRGYGYTF.

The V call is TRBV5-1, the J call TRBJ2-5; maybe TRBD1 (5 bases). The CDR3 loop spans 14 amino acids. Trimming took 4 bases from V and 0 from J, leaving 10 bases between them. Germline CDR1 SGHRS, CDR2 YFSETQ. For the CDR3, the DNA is TGCGCCAGCAGCAAGCGACAGAACCAAGAGACCCAGTACTTC. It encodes CASSKRQNQETQYF.

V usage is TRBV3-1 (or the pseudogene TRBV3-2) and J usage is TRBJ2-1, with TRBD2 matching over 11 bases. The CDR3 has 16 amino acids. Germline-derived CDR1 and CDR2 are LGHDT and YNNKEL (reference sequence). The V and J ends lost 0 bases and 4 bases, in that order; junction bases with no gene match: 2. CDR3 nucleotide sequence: TGTGCCAGCAGCCAAGAACTAGCGGGGGAGTACAATGAGCAGTTCTTC. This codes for CASSQELAGEYNEQFF.

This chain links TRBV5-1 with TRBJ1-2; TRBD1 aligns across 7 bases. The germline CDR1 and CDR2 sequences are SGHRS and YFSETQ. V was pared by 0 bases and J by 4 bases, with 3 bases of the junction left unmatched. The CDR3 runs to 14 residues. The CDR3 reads CASSLEGALYGYTF. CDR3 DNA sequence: TGCGCCAGCAGCTTGGAGGGGGCTCTCTATGGCTACACCTTC.

CDR3 region: CASSVEGGGADEQYF. In DNA form, the CDR3 reads TGTGCCAGCAGCGTAGAGGGCGGGGGGGCCGACGAGCAGTACTTC. V usage is TRBV9 and J usage is TRBJ2-7; TRBD2 aligns across 9 bases. V shed 0 bases and J 5 bases; nucleotides not matched to a gene: 6. Germline lookup yields CDR1 SGDLS and CDR2 YYNGEE. This CDR3 has 15 residues.

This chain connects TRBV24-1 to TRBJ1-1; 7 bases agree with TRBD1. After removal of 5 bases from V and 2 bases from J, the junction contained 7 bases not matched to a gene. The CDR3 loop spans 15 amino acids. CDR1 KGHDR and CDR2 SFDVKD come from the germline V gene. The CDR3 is CATSASGTENTEAFF. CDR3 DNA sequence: TGTGCCACCAGTGCCTCCGGGACAGAAAACACTGAAGCTTTCTTT.

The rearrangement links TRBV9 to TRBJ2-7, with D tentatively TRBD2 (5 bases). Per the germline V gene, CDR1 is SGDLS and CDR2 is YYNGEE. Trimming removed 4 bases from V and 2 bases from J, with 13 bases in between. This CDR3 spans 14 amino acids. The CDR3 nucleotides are TGTGCCAGCAGCTCAGGAGACGGGGCCTACGAGCAGTACTTC. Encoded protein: CASSSGDGAYEQYF. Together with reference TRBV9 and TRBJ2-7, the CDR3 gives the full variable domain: DSGVTQTPKHLITATGQRVTLRCSPRSGDLSVYWYQQSLDQGLQFLIQYYNGEERAKGNILERFSAQQFPDLHSELNLSSLELGDSALYFCASSSGDGAYEQYFGPGTRLTVT.

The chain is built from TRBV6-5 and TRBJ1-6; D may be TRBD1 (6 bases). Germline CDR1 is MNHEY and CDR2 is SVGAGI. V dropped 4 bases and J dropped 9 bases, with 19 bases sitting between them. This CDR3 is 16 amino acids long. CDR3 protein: CASSSGGARETSPLHF. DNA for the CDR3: TGTGCCAGCAGTTCGGGGGGGGCCAGGGAAACTTCACCCCTCCACTTT.

CDR3 nucleotide sequence: TGTGCCAGCAGCCAAGGCTTATTAACCCCGAGCACCTACAATGAGCAGTTCTTC. This gives the protein CASSQGLLTPSTYNEQFF. J is TRBJ2-1 and V is TRBV3-1 (or the pseudogene TRBV3-2); D gene ambiguous. V shed 1 base and J shed 2 bases, with 18 bases lying between them. CDR3 length equals 18 residues. Germline V gene sequence: CDR1 LGHDT, CDR2 YNNKEL (reference sequence).

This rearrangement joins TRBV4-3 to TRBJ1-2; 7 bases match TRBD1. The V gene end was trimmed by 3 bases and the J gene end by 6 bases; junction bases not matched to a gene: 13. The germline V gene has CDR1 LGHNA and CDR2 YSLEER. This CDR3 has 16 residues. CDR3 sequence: CASSHLPFQGDDGYTF. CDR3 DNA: TGCGCCAGCAGCCACCTACCCTTCCAGGGGGATGATGGCTACACCTTC.

The CDR3: CAISGAAPGTGVNGYTF. The CDR3, as DNA: TGTGCCATCAGTGGCGCAGCCCCAGGGACAGGGGTGAATGGCTACACCTTC. V and J are TRBV10-3 and TRBJ1-2; 10 nucleotides line up with TRBD1. The V gene's germline CDR1 is ENHRY and CDR2 SYGVKD. The CDR3 is made up of 17 amino acids. The V and J ends lost 4 bases and 6 bases, in that order; junction bases with no gene match: 14.